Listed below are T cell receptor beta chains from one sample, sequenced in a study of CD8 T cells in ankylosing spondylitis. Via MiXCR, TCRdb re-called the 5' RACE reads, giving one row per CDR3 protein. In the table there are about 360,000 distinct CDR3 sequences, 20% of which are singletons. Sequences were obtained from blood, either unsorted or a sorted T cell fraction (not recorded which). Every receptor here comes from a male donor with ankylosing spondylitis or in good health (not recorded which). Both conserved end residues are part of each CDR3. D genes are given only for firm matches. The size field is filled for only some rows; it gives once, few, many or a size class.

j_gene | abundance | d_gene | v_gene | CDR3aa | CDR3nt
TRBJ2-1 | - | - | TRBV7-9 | CASRSQGNEQFF | TGTGCCAGCAGGTCACAGGGAAATGAGCAGTTCTTC
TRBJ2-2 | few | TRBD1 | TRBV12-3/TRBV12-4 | CASSYTGVTGELFF | TGTGCCAGCAGTTATACAGGGGTTACCGGGGAGCTGTTTTTT
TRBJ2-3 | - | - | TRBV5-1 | CASSALGLAEDTQYF | TGCGCCAGCAGCGCCCTGGGGCTAGCAGAAGATACGCAGTATTTT
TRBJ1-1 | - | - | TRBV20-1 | CSARSGTSDMNTEAFF | TGCAGTGCTAGATCCGGGACGTCTGACATGAACACTGAAGCTTTCTTT
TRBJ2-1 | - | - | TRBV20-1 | CSARDPIGPPHEQFF | TGCAGTGCTAGAGATCCGATAGGGCCCCCCCATGAGCAGTTCTTC
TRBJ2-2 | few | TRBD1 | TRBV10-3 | CAISESGTGYTGELFF | TGTGCCATCAGTGAGTCAGGGACAGGGTACACCGGGGAGCTGTTTTTT
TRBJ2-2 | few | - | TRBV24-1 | CATSAGELFF | TGTGCCACCAGTGCCGGGGAGCTGTTTTTT
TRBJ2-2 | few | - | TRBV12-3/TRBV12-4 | CASSASGGGGELFF | TGTGCCAGCTCGGCTAGCGGAGGGGGCGGGGAGCTGTTTTTT
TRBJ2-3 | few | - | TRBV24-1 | CATSVPRESDTQYF | TGTGCCACCAGTGTCCCCAGGGAGTCAGATACGCAGTATTTT
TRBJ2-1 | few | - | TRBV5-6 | CASSLSSAYNEQFF | TGTGCCAGCAGCTTGAGTTCAGCGTACAATGAGCAGTTCTTC
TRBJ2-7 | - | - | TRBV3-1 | CASSPYSSEQYF | TGTGCCAGCAGCCCCTATTCTTCCGAGCAGTACTTC
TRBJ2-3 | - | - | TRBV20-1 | CSARDGTQYF | TGCAGTGCTAGAGATGGGACGCAGTATTTT
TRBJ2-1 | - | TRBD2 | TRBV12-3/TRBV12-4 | CASSLALAGPNEQFF | TGTGCCAGCAGTTTAGCCCTAGCGGGGCCGAATGAGCAGTTCTTC
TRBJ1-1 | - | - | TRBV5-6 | CASSDKTREVNTEAFF | TGTGCCAGCAGCGATAAAACCAGGGAGGTGAACACTGAAGCTTTCTTT
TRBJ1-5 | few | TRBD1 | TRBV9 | CASSVAGGQPQHF | TGTGCCAGCAGCGTGGCAGGGGGGCAGCCCCAGCATTTT
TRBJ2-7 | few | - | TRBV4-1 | CASSPTIGGTHEQYF | TGCGCCAGCAGCCCCACGATCGGAGGGACCCACGAGCAGTACTTC
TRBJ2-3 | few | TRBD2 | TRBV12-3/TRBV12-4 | CASSILAGGPADTQYF | TGTGCCAGCAGCATACTAGCGGGGGGGCCGGCAGATACGCAGTATTTT
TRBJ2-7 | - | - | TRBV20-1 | CSAARLASSYEQYF | TGCAGTGCGGCCCGCCTGGCCAGCTCCTACGAGCAGTACTTC
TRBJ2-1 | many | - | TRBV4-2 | CASSPLLEGVNEQFF | TGTGCCAGCAGCCCACTCTTAGAGGGCGTCAATGAGCAGTTCTTC
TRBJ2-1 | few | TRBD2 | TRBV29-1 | CSVEDLASGGASTYNEQFF | TGCAGCGTTGAAGACCTCGCTAGCGGGGGGGCCTCGACCTACAATGAGCAGTTCTTC
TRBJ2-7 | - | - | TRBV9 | CASSVAGKSYEQYF | TGTGCCAGCAGCGTAGCGGGGAAATCCTACGAGCAGTACTTC
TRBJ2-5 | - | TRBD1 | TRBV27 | CASSDRGRSETQYF | TGTGCCAGCAGCGACAGGGGGCGTAGCGAGACCCAGTACTTC
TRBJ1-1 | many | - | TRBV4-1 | CASSKGGTEAFF | TGCGCCAGCAGCAAAGGGGGGACTGAAGCTTTCTTT
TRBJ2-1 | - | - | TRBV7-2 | CASSSSETSWNEQFF | TGTGCCAGCAGCTCCTCTGAAACTAGTTGGAATGAGCAGTTCTTC
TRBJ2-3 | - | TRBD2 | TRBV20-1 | CSARDGLGEDTQYF | TGCAGTGCTAGAGATGGACTAGGGGAGGATACGCAGTATTTT
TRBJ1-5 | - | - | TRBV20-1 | CSARDSGRGFGNQPQHF | TGCAGTGCTAGAGATTCGGGCAGGGGTTTCGGCAATCAGCCCCAGCATTTT
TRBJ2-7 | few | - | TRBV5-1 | CASSVGPSGSSYEQYF | TGCGCCAGCAGCGTCGGGCCTTCTGGTAGCTCCTACGAGCAGTACTTC
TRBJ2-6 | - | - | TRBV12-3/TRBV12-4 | CASSLGGSGAFHSGANVLTF | TGTGCCAGCAGTTTAGGGGGAAGTGGAGCCTTTCACTCTGGGGCCAACGTCCTGACTTTC